This entry features one TCR beta chain sequence. What this receptor recognizes is not known. Nothing much larger sits one base from this clone, and base qualities are not available. CDR3 length: 14 amino acids, cysteine to phenylalanine. Of all the DNA, just the CDR3 is kept, 42 bases in frame from base 1. The junction carries 10 bases between V and J, which are trimmed by 7 bases and 1 base respectively. CDR1 and CDR2, per the germline V gene, are SNHLY and FYNNEI. The sample comes from a study of graft-versus-host responses after intestinal transplantation (dated by TCRdb to the early 2020s). Study-level background: The transplants that recipients got were multivisceral, liver-intestinal, or isolated intestinal. The cohort enrolled approximately 24 intestinal transplant recipients including one retransplant, and 3 patients lacking pretransplant specimens were excluded. A peak of at least 4% donor T cells among recipient peripheral blood mononuclear cells was the definition used for donor T cell macrochimerism. Alloreactive clones were identified by sequencing pre-transplant mixed lymphocyte reaction products and comparing these products with unstimulated pre-transplant donor and recipient T cells. Samples from a few later patients were sequenced in-house on an Illumina MiSeq with MiXCR processing rather than by the commercial service. Every recipient was given anti-thymocyte globulin induction, followed by approximately 3 years of maintenance tacrolimus and steroids. Graft-versus-host and host-versus-graft alloreactive T cell clones were tracked in the graft, circulation and bone marrow after intestinal transplantation using bulk TCR-beta CDR3 sequencing. What the research found in general, with its limitations: Early after transplant, peak levels of circulating GvH clones were associated with declines in HvG clones. GvH clones were found in recipient bone marrow, and some of the GvH clones appeared earlier in ileal mucosa or blood, which is consistent with an intestinal mucosal origin. Conclusions were limited by the relatively low number and heterogeneity of intestinal transplant patients. In patients with donor T cell macrochimerism, the allografts had high GvH to HvG T cell clonal ratios.

The sample's time point label, decoded: cells obtained before transplantation from donor or recipient. CD3+CD4+ and CD3+CD8+ populations were FACS-sorted from unstimulated pre-transplant donor and recipient cells taken from spleen or lymph nodes. To prepare the library, the immunoSEQ multiplex PCR assay was applied. In most patients, genomic DNA was isolated using the Qiagen DNeasy Blood and Tissue Kit and sent frozen to Adaptive Biotechnologies for TCR sequencing. High-throughput TCR-beta CDR3 sequencing of genomic DNA from most patients was performed by Adaptive Biotechnologies. Processing in the source paper ran as follows. TCR sequencing data for 18 patients were retrieved from Adaptive's ImmunoSEQ software; three other patients were processed with MiXCR and VDJtools. CD4 versus CD8 sorting errors were corrected by removing sequences found in both subsets at a frequency ratio below 5:1. CDR3 nucleotide sequences shared between donor and recipient were removed because the origin of such sequences could not be assigned. Alloreactive clones required at least 2-fold expansion over unstimulated cells and minimum CFSE-low frequency of 0.002% (template counts) or 0.001% (read counts). Clones detected in sequenced pre-transplant spleen, lymph node, or MLR CFSE-low populations of the donor or recipient were defined as mappable. The cumulative frequency of alloreactive clones was calculated as a percentage of all sequences, weighted by copy number. The clones in this table, taken by TCRdb from immuneACCESS, are in-frame only. Not every clone is retained; where verified, under half of the shortfall comes from an unresolved V gene, and the cause of the rest is unknown. V and J calls and clone size follow that table, whereas D and trimming were derived from the DNA. The sample table holds more than 100,000 clones, of which 85% to 95% were seen once. Clones ranked in the top ten supply more than 0.09% of the sample.

The sequenced sample was unstimulated CD4+ T cells sorted from spleen or lymph node cells, obtained before intestinal transplant. The sequence joins TRBV2 to TRBJ2-2, with a tentative D gene TRBD1 over 5 matching bases. This TCR derives from a human donor who received an intestinal transplant. The CDR3 protein sequence reads: CASMGLRNTGELFF. The DNA is TGTGCCAGCATGGGGCTCAGGAACACCGGGGAGCTGTTTTTT.